This TCR beta chain is drawn from a study of CXCR3-negative and CXCR3-positive naive CD8 T cells. Study background: Approximately 140 million TRB reads were obtained in total, which works out to about 1.5 +/- 0.3 million per library. Study outcomes and limitations: Diversity ran similarly high across both naive subsets but far lower in memory CD8+ cells.

Triplicate sorting captured about 300,000 cells each from every CD8+ T cell subset. Libraries were UMI-labeled 5' RACE TRB cDNA. TCRdb re-called the 5' RACE reads; every CDR3 protein appears as one record, without DNA. This sample contains 70,000 to 95,000 distinct CDR3 sequences. About this clonotype: The antigen remains undetermined.

This CDR3 comprises 18 residues. Germline V gene sequence: CDR1 SGHVS, CDR2 FNYEAQ. The sequencing sample was made of naive CXCR3- CD8+ T cells from blood. Subset meaning: CD45RO-CCR7+CD27+CD95- naive CD8+ T cells lacking CXCR3 (TNR3-). The V gene is TRBV7-6, the J gene TRBJ2-1; the D call of TRBD2 rests on TCRdb alone, since no DNA is present to check it. The sequence was collected from a human donor in good health. Some clones in this sample may be carry-over from other donors' samples. The chain's CDR3 is CASSYGTSGVTRGNEQFF.